This T cell receptor beta chain was obtained from a study of T cells in Graves' hyperthyroidism and ophthalmopathy. This clonotype was counted many times. The target antigen is unknown. It was uncontrolled infection, other autoimmune disease, pregnancy or lactation that excluded patients. This CDR3 has 13 amino acids. Trimming removed 4 bases at V and 3 bases at J, with 10 bases between. Germline V CDR1 and CDR2: GTSNPN, SVGIG (reference sequence). Amplification of TCR beta CDR3 regions was performed using RNA transcripts as template. TCR CDR3 underwent first-round RT-PCR with the HTBI primer set. TCRdb re-called the multiplex PCR reads through MiXCR, storing one row per CDR3 protein. The top ten hold less than 9% of the sample, which has about 590,000 distinct CDR3 sequences, about 14% seen once. Study conclusions and caveats: Blood also showed most of the thyroid clonotypes that were expanded above 0.001. For ophthalmopathy, model prediction preceded onset by a median about six months.

This clonotype was obtained from a woman in her late teens or twenties with Graves' ophthalmopathy. Specimen: blood. The chain carries TRBV30 and TRBJ1-3; D is perhaps TRBD1 (5 bases). The CDR3 protein is CAWTGPGGNTIYF. The CDR3 nucleotides are TGTGCCTGGACGGGGCCTGGTGGAAACACCATATATTTT.